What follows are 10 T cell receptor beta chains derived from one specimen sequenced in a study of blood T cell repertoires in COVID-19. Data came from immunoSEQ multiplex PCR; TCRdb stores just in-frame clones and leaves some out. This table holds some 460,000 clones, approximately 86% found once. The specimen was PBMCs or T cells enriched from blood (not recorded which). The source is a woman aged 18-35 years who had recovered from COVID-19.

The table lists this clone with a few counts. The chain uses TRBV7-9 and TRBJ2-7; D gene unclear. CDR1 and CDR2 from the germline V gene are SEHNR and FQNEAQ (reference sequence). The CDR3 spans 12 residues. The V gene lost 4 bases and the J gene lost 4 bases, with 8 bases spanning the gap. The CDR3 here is CASSSQIYEQYF. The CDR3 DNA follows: TGTGCCAGCAGCTCACAAATTTACGAGCAGTACTTC.

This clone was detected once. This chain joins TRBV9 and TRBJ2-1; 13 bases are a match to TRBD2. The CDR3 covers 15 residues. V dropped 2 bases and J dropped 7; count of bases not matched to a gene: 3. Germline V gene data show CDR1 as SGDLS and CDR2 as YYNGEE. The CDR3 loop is CASSVELAGGNEQFF. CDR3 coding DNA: TGTGCCAGCAGCGTCGAACTAGCGGGGGGGAATGAGCAGTTCTTC.

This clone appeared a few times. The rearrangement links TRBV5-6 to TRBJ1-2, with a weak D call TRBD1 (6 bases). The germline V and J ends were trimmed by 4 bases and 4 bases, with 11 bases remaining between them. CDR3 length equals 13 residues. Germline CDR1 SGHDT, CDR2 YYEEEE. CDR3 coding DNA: TGTGCCAGCAGCCTGACAGGAGTCTATGGCTACACCTTC. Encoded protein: CASSLTGVYGYTF.

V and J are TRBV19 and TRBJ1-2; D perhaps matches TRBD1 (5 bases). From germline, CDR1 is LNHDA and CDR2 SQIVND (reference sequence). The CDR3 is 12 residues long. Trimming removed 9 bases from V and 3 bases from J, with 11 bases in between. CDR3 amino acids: CASRGGYYGYTF. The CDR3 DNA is TGTGCCAGCCGCGGGGGTTACTATGGCTACACCTTC.

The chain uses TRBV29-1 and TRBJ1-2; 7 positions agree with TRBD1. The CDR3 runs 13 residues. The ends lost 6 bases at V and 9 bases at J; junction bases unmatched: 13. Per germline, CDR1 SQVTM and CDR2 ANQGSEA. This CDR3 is CSVSGGGEDSYTF. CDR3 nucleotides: TGCAGCGTATCCGGAGGGGGCGAGGATAGCTACACCTTC.

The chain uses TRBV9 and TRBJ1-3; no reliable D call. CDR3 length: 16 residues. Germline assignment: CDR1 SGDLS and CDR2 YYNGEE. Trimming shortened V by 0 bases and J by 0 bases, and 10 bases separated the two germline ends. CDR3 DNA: TGTGCCAGCAGCGTAGGGGCGTCCGCCTCTGGAAACACCATATATTTT. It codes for CASSVGASASGNTIYF.

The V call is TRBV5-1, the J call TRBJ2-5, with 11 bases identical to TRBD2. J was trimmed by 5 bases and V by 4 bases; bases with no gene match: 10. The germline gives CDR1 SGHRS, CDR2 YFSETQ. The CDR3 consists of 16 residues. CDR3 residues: CASSPLTSGESETQYF. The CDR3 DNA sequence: TGCGCCAGCAGCCCACTGACTAGCGGGGAGTCTGAGACCCAGTACTTC. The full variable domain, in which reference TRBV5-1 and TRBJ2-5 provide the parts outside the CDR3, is KAGVTQTPRYLIKTRGQQVTLSCSPISGHRSVSWYQQTPGQGLQFLFEYFSETQRNKGNFPGRFSGRQFSNSRSEMNVSTLELGDSALYLCASSPLTSGESETQYFGPGTRLLVL.

This chain's CDR3 is CASNRGQGAEKLFF. CDR3 nucleotide sequence: TGTGCCAGCAACCGTGGACAGGGGGCCGAAAAACTGTTTTTT. The chain combines TRBV6-5 with TRBJ1-4; 11 bases line up with TRBD1. The V gene end was trimmed by 7 bases and the J gene end by 8 bases; junction bases not matched to a gene: 6. CDR3 length: 14 residues. Germline V gene data show CDR1 as MNHEY and CDR2 as SVGAGI.

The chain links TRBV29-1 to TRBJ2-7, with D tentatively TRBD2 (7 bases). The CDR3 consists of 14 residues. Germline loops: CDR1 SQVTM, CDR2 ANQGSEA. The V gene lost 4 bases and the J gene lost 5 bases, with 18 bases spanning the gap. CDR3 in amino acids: CSVGMRGGRNEQYF. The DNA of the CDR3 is TGCAGCGTTGGAATGAGGGGGGGCCGGAACGAGCAGTACTTC.

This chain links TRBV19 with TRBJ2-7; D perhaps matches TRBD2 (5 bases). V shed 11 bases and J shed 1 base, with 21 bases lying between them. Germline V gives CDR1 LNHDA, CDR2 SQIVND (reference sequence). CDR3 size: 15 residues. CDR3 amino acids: CAASPAGAASYEQYF. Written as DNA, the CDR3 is TGTGCCGCCTCACCGGCCGGAGCGGCATCCTACGAGCAGTACTTC. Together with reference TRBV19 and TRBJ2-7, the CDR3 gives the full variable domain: DGGITQSPKYLFRKEGQNVTLSCEQNLNHDAMYWYRQDPGQGLRLIYYSQIVNDFQKGDIAEGYSVSREKKESFPLTVTSAQKNPTAFYLCAASPAGAASYEQYFGPGTRLTVT.